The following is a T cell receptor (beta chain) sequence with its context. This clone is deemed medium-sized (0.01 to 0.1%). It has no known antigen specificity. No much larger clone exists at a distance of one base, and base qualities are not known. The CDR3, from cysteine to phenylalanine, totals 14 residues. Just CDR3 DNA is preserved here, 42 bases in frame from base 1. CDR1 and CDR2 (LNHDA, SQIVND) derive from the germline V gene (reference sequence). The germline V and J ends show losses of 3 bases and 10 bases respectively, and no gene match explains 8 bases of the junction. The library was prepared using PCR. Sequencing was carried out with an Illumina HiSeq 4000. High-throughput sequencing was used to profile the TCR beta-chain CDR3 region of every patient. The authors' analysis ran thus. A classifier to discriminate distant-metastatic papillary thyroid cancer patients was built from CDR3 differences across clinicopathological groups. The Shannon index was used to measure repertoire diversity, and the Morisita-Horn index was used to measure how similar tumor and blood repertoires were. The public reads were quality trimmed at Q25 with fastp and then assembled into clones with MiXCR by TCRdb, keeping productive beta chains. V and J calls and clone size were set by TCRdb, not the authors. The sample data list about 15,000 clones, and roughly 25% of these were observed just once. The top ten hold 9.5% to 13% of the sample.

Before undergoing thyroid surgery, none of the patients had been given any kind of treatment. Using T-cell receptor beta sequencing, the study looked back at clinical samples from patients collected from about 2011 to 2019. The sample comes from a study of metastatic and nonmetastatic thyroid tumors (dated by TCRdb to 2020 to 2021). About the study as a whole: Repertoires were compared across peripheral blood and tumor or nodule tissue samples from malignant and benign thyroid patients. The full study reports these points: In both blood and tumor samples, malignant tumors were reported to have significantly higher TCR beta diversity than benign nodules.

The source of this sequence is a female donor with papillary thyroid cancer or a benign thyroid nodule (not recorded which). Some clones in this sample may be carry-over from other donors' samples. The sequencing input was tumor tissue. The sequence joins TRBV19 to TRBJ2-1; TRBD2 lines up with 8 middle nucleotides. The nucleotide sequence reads TGTGCCAGTAGTATTCCGTTTAGCGGGAACGAGCAGTTCTTC. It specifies CASSIPFSGNEQFF.